The TCR beta chain under discussion was sequenced for a study of blood T cell repertoires in COVID-19. The CDR3 is made up of 16 amino acids. With 1 base clipped from V and 2 bases from J, the junction kept 7 bases outside the gene matches. The germline CDR1 and CDR2 sequences are KGHSH and LQKENI. The assay was immunoSEQ multiplex PCR, and TCRdb's table has in-frame clones only and misses some. The data hold about 220,000 clones, with 82% observed a single time. The source is a woman aged 60-75 years who had recovered from COVID-19. V usage is TRBV18 and J usage is TRBJ1-2; 7 nucleotides match TRBD1. Sequencing was performed on PBMCs or T cells enriched from blood (not recorded which). CDR3 DNA sequence: TGTGCCAGCTCACCACGGAGACAGGGTTGGAACTATGGCTACACCTTC. Protein sequence: CASSPRRQGWNYGYTF.